The 30 T cell receptor beta chains listed next were all sequenced from one sample in a study of CD8 T cells in ankylosing spondylitis. Using its own MiXCR run on the 5' RACE reads, TCRdb lists one record per CDR3 protein. The sample carries approximately 250,000 distinct CDR3 sequences, 32% recorded once. Sample: blood, either unsorted or a sorted T cell fraction (not recorded which). Source of these receptors: a male donor with ankylosing spondylitis or in good health (not recorded which).

The V gene is TRBV12-3 or TRBV12-4, the J gene TRBJ2-3; the D is unclear. The V and J ends lost 1 base and 5 bases respectively, with 10 bases between them. The CDR3 has 14 residues. DNA of the CDR3: TGTGCCAGCAGTTTAGGTGGGAACCTAGATACGCAGTATTTT. Protein product: CASSLGGNLDTQYF.

This clonotype was seen ten or more times. This chain links TRBV29-1 with TRBJ2-5; either TRBD1 or TRBD2 may supply D (5 bases each). Germline-derived CDR1 and CDR2 are SQVTM and ANQGSEA. Trimming removed 3 bases at V and 8 bases at J, with 19 bases between. The CDR3 loop spans 14 amino acids. DNA for the CDR3: TGCAGCGTTGATGACCGGGACCCAAGAGAAACCCAGTACTTC. Translation gives CSVDDRDPRETQYF.

This clonotype has only a few counts. The chain has TRBV5-1 and TRBJ2-2; D is uncertain. The ends were cut back, 3 bases at V and 2 bases at J, with 8 bases in the middle. This CDR3 is built from 14 residues. Germline V gene lookup returns CDR1 SGHRS and CDR2 YFSETQ. The CDR3 loop reads CASSSVLNTGELFF. Written as DNA, the CDR3 is TGCGCCAGCAGCTCTGTTCTCAACACCGGGGAGCTGTTTTTT. Full variable domain (rest looked up from reference TRBV5-1 and TRBJ2-2): KAGVTQTPRYLIKTRGQQVTLSCSPISGHRSVSWYQQTPGQGLQFLFEYFSETQRNKGNFPGRFSGRQFSNSRSEMNVSTLELGDSALYLCASSSVLNTGELFFGEGSRLTVL.

This sequence joins TRBV7-2 and TRBJ2-1; 8 bases are a match to TRBD1. This CDR3 is built from 17 residues. In germline, CDR1 is SGHTA, CDR2 FQGNSA. Trimming took 4 bases from V and 7 from J; bases not matched to a gene: 15. DNA of the CDR3: TGTGCCAGCAGCTCTCCATTAGCAGGGGGCATCCGGAATGAGCAGTTCTTC. This translates into CASSSPLAGGIRNEQFF.

The rearrangement uses TRBV6-1 and TRBJ2-3; perhaps TRBD1 as D (6 bases). Per the germline V gene, CDR1 is MNHNS and CDR2 is SASEGT. The V gene lost 6 bases and the J gene lost 3 bases, with 10 bases spanning the gap. The length of the CDR3 is 13 residues. CDR3 sequence: CASSRGLTDTQYF. In DNA form, the CDR3 reads TGTGCCAGCAGCAGGGGCTTGACAGATACGCAGTATTTT.

This clonotype has a handful of counts. This chain uses TRBV20-1 with TRBJ1-6, with 9 bases aligning to TRBD1. The V gene end was trimmed by 0 bases and the J gene end by 10 bases; junction bases not matched to a gene: 7. The CDR3 spans 15 residues. Germline V gene sequence: CDR1 DFQATT, CDR2 SNEGSKA (reference sequence). CDR3 protein: CSARDWGQGDSPLHF. In DNA form, the CDR3 reads TGCAGTGCTAGAGATTGGGGACAGGGCGACTCACCCCTCCACTTT.

DNA of the CDR3: TGCAGTGCTAGAGGCGGGGTGTGGCACACTGAAGCTTTCTTT. Protein: CSARGGVWHTEAFF. This chain uses TRBV20-1 with TRBJ1-1; D uncertain. CDR3 size: 14 residues. CDR1 and CDR2 (germline): DFQATT, SNEGSKA (reference sequence). Trimming took off 1 base at V and 3 bases at J, with 12 bases between the two ends.

This sequence joins TRBV29-1 and TRBJ2-7; weak D call: TRBD2 (7 bases). Germline V gene sequence: CDR1 SQVTM, CDR2 ANQGSEA. The V end lost 1 base, the J end lost 0 bases, and 16 bases lay between the germline ends. CDR3 length: 16 amino acids. CDR3 amino acids: CSVEVGAGANSYEQYF. The CDR3 DNA reads TGCAGCGTTGAAGTAGGGGCGGGGGCCAACTCCTACGAGCAGTACTTC.

This clonotype was picked up a small number of times. The chain joins TRBV20-1 to TRBJ1-1, with D possibly TRBD1 on 6 matching bases. The V and J ends lost 6 bases and 3 bases respectively, with 14 bases between them. Germline V CDR1 and CDR2: DFQATT, SNEGSKA (reference sequence). The length of the CDR3 is 13 residues. This CDR3 is CSAVGGQYTEAFF. CDR3 nucleotides: TGCAGTGCCGTGGGGGGGCAGTACACTGAAGCTTTCTTT.

The chain links TRBV12-3 or TRBV12-4 to TRBJ2-3; weak D call: TRBD1 (5 bases). V shed 6 bases and J shed 6 bases, with 16 bases lying between them. This CDR3 spans 14 amino acids. The CDR3 protein is CASSPRETTDTQYF. CDR3 DNA sequence: TGTGCCAGCAGCCCCAGGGAAACAACGGATACGCAGTATTTT.

This sequence joins TRBV20-1 and TRBJ2-3; D ambiguous. Trimming pared 6 bases from V and 4 bases from J, leaving 11 bases between. Germline CDR1 and CDR2: DFQATT and SNEGSKA (reference sequence). The CDR3 loop spans 12 amino acids. The CDR3 DNA is TGCAGTGCGAACAGTCCGCCAGATACGCAGTATTTT. It codes for CSANSPPDTQYF.

This clonotype was recorded a few times. This rearrangement joins TRBV29-1 to TRBJ1-1; TRBD1 might be the D (5 bases). CDR1 is SQVTM and CDR2 is ANQGSEA in the germline V gene. V was cut by 7 bases and J by 8 bases, with 17 bases left in between. This CDR3 has 12 amino acids. CDR3 protein: CSAQYRQMEAFF. The CDR3 nucleotides are TGCAGCGCCCAATATCGACAGATGGAAGCTTTCTTT. The full variable domain, with the rest looked up from reference TRBV29-1 and TRBJ1-1, is SAVISQKPSRDICQRGTSLTIQCQVDSQVTMMFWYRQQPGQSLTLIATANQGSEATYESGFVIDKFPISRPNLTFSTLTVSNMSPEDSSIYLCSAQYRQMEAFFGQGTRLTVV.

This rearrangement joins TRBV10-3 to TRBJ2-3, with TRBD2 matching over 9 bases. The CDR3 runs to 16 residues. Germline CDR1 reads ENHRY; CDR2 reads SYGVKD. With 3 bases clipped from V and 5 bases from J, the junction kept 9 bases outside the gene matches. The DNA for the CDR3 is TGTGCCATCAGTGATTCCCCGGGACTAGCTATAGATACGCAGTATTTT. Its translation is CAISDSPGLAIDTQYF.

The table lists this clonotype with a few counts. V and J are TRBV25-1 and TRBJ1-2; D is possibly TRBD1 (5 bases). Germline values: CDR1 MGHDK, CDR2 SYGVNS. Trimming left V 6 bases short and J 8 bases short, with 10 bases between. This CDR3 comprises 11 residues. The CDR3 region is CASRDTLGYTF. The CDR3 DNA sequence: TGTGCCAGCAGGGACACTCTGGGCTACACCTTC.

In this sample, this clonotype turned up many times. The chain is built from TRBV29-1 and TRBJ2-3, with 9 nucleotides matching TRBD2. Germline V gives CDR1 SQVTM, CDR2 ANQGSEA. V gave up 2 bases and J gave up 4 bases; unmatched junction bases: 7. This CDR3 contains 15 residues. The CDR3 DNA follows: TGCAGCGTTGAACCGGCGGGGGGGCCCCCAGATACGCAGTATTTT. Its translation is CSVEPAGGPPDTQYF.

The chain joins TRBV11-2 to TRBJ2-5, with a weak D call TRBD1 (6 bases). The CDR3 extends over 15 amino acids. The germline gives CDR1 SGHAT, CDR2 FQNNGV. Trimming left V 4 bases short and J 5 bases short, with 17 bases between. This chain's CDR3 is CASSYGQRLEETQYF. CDR3 nucleotide sequence: TGTGCCAGCAGCTACGGACAGCGTCTGGAGGAGACCCAGTACTTC.

This chain joins TRBV6-6 and TRBJ1-1; D not certain. Trimming took 7 bases from V and 3 from J, leaving 12 bases between them. There are 13 residues in the CDR3. From germline, CDR1 is MNHNY and CDR2 SVGAGI (reference sequence). The CDR3 DNA reads as TGTGCCAGCAAGACGGTCCTGGACACTGAAGCTTTCTTT. Protein product: CASKTVLDTEAFF.

The CDR3 sequence is CASSFRTNTEAFF. The CDR3 DNA reads TGTGCCAGCAGTTTCAGGACCAACACTGAAGCTTTCTTT. The J gene is TRBJ1-1, the V gene TRBV27; unclear D gene. The CDR3 loop spans 13 amino acids. The ends were cut back, 3 bases at V and 2 bases at J, with 7 bases in the middle. Germline-derived CDR1 and CDR2 are MNHEY and SMNVEV (reference sequence).

The chain has TRBV5-1 and TRBJ1-5, with D possibly matching TRBD1 (5 bases). Germline CDR1 reads SGHRS; CDR2 reads YFSETQ. CDR3 length: 13 amino acids. V was clipped by 0 bases and J by 5 bases, with 6 bases between them. The CDR3 is CASSLGGYQPQHF. DNA for the CDR3: TGCGCCAGCAGCTTGGGGGGGTATCAGCCCCAGCATTTT.

The chain couples TRBV28 to TRBJ2-3; TRBD2 matches 10 bases. Germline values: CDR1 MDHEN, CDR2 SYDVKM. CDR3 length equals 15 residues. Trimming removed 8 bases from V and 2 bases from J; junction bases left unmatched: 7. In DNA form, the CDR3 reads TGTGCCAGCCCCCCCCTAGCGGGGGTCACAGATACGCAGTATTTT. Protein: CASPPLAGVTDTQYF.

The rearrangement uses TRBV5-6 and TRBJ2-7, with D perhaps matching TRBD1 (6 bases). CDR3 length equals 13 residues. Trimming shortened V by 4 bases and J by 4 bases, and 12 bases separated the two germline ends. Germline V lookup: CDR1 SGHDT, CDR2 YYEEEE. CDR3 coding DNA: TGTGCCAGCAGCCCCCAGGGGTCTTACGAGCAGTACTTC. Amino acid sequence: CASSPQGSYEQYF.

The J gene is TRBJ1-5, the V gene TRBV6-2 or TRBV6-3; no clear D gene. The V gene lost 1 base and the J gene lost 5 bases, with 15 bases spanning the gap. Germline V gene lookup returns CDR1 MNHEY and CDR2 SVGEGT. This CDR3 spans 16 amino acids. The CDR3 DNA sequence: TGTGCCAGCAGTTACTTAGGCAGATCAAGTGATCAGCCCCAGCATTTT. Translated, it gives CASSYLGRSSDQPQHF.

This clonotype was seen only a few times. V is TRBV7-2 and J is TRBJ2-1; tentative D call: TRBD2 (6 bases). The germline CDR1 and CDR2 sequences are SGHTA and FQGNSA. V gave up 6 bases and J gave up 8 bases, with 17 bases separating them. The CDR3 consists of 14 residues. The CDR3: CASRGVAEEYEQFF. The CDR3 coding sequence is TGTGCCAGCAGAGGGGTAGCGGAAGAATATGAGCAGTTCTTC.

This clonotype appeared many times. V and J are TRBV29-1 and TRBJ2-5; D uncertain. The CDR3 is 10 residues long. Per the germline V gene, CDR1 is SQVTM and CDR2 is ANQGSEA. V dropped 5 bases and J dropped 3 bases, with 4 bases sitting between them. The CDR3 region has the DNA TGCAGCGTTTCCGAAGAGACCCAGTACTTC. It specifies CSVSEETQYF.

This CDR3 is CASSLVSVVNTEAFF. The CDR3 nucleotides read TGTGCCAGCAGCTTAGTCTCAGTCGTGAACACTGAAGCTTTCTTT. The chain links TRBV7-9 to TRBJ1-1; no firm D call. V gave up 1 base and J gave up 0 bases, with 9 bases separating them. This CDR3 is built from 15 residues. Germline loops: CDR1 SEHNR, CDR2 FQNEAQ (reference sequence).

V is TRBV20-1 and J is TRBJ2-2; 7 nucleotides agree with TRBD2. The CDR3 consists of 11 residues. V lost 6 bases to trimming and J lost 8 bases; unmatched junction nucleotides: 3. Germline lookup yields CDR1 DFQATT and CDR2 SNEGSKA (reference sequence). The chain's CDR3 is CSAREGGELFF. The CDR3 bases are TGCAGTGCCAGGGAGGGGGGGGAGCTGTTTTTT.

The sample holds many counts of this clonotype. This chain connects TRBV20-1 to TRBJ1-1; no firm D call. Germline V CDR1 and CDR2: DFQATT, SNEGSKA (reference sequence). The CDR3 extends over 14 amino acids. V was clipped by 0 bases and J by 6 bases, with 14 bases between them. The CDR3 DNA follows: TGCAGTGCTAGAGATCCGAGCAAAGGCGCTGAAGCTTTCTTT. This sequence encodes CSARDPSKGAEAFF.

The rearrangement uses TRBV6-5 and TRBJ2-1; D may match TRBD1 or TRBD2 (5 bases each). Looked up from germline, CDR1 is MNHEY and CDR2 is SVGAGI. The CDR3 has 14 residues. V lost 0 bases, J lost 8 bases, and 11 bases lay in between. This CDR3 reads CASSYSARGDEQFF. In nucleotides, the CDR3 is TGTGCCAGCAGTTACTCGGCCCGAGGGGATGAGCAGTTCTTC.

This clonotype occurred many times. The chain couples TRBV6-4 to TRBJ2-3; 9 bases fit TRBD2. The CDR3 is made up of 14 amino acids. Trimming removed 4 bases from V and 2 bases from J; junction bases left unmatched: 1. Germline CDR1 and CDR2: MRHNA and SNTAGT. The CDR3 here is CASSGGGATDTQYF. CDR3 sequence (DNA): TGTGCCAGCAGTGGCGGGGGGGCCACAGATACGCAGTATTTT.

V is TRBV20-1 and J is TRBJ2-1; a possible D gene is TRBD2 (7 bases). Germline V gene sequence: CDR1 DFQATT, CDR2 SNEGSKA (reference sequence). The V gene lost 3 bases and the J gene lost 9 bases, with 12 bases spanning the gap. CDR3 size: 12 residues. The CDR3 here is CSASGGPREQFF. The CDR3 nucleotides are TGCAGTGCTAGCGGGGGGCCTCGTGAGCAGTTCTTC.